The following is a T cell receptor beta chain sequence with its context. What it binds is not known. Tumor samples were taken before definitive surgery or chemotherapy. This sample was included in a study of high-grade serous ovarian cancer treatment subgroups. Study results and limitations: Different patients shared almost no repertoire; same-patient tumors shared about 0.095 to 0.85.

This CDR3 comprises 15 residues. Germline loops: CDR1 SEHNR, CDR2 FQNEAQ (reference sequence). With V trimmed by 2 bases and J by 9 bases, 10 bases remained unmatched. TCRdb's table, derived via immunoSEQ multiplex PCR, lists solely in-frame clones and lacks some. Altogether 9,600 or so clones are present, about two thirds being singletons, with the ten largest covering more than 8.5%. The receptor was derived from a human donor with high-grade serous ovarian cancer. The sequenced material came from tumor tissue. J is TRBJ2-1 and V is TRBV7-9; 7 positions match TRBD2. The CDR3 DNA follows: TGTGCCAGCAGCTTATTAGGCTCTAGCGGCTTTGAGCAGTTCTTC. Its translation is CASSLLGSSGFEQFF.